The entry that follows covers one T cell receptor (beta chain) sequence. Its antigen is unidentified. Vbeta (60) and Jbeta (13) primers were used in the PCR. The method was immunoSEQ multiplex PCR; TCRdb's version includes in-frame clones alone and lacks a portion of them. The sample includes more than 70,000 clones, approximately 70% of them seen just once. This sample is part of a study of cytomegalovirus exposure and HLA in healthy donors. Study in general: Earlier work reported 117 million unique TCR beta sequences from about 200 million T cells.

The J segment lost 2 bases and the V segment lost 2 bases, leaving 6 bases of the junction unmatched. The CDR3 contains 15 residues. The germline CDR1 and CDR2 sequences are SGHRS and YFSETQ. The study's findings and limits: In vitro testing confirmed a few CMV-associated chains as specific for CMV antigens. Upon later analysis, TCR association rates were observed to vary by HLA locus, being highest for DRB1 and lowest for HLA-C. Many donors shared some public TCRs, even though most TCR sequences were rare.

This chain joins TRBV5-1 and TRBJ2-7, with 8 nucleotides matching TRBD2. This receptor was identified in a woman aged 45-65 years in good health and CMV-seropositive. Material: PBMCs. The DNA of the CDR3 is TGCGCCAGCAGCTTAGGTAGCGGGGAGACCTACGAGCAGTACTTC. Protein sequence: CASSLGSGETYEQYF.